This T cell receptor (beta chain) stems from a study of cytotoxic CD8 clonotypes in ibrutinib-treated CLL (dated by TCRdb to about 2021). With regard to the full study: The cohort had 11 relapsed/refractory and around 14 treatment-naive patients; roughly 18 were IGHV unmutated. Longitudinal samples were obtainable from about 30% of the roughly 90 participants in the trial. The response samples were drawn at a median of roughly twelve months into treatment, with a range of roughly 6 to 36 months. On average, each sample yielded approximately 250,000 productive templates and around 98,000 productive rearrangements. Patients were still on ibrutinib when every remission and progressive disease sample was collected. Partial responses were observed in roughly 24 patients and complete responses in 2; after a median follow-up of 68 months, remission was maintained in 15 or so patients and progression was observed in some 12. Cryopreserved peripheral blood mononuclear cells were collected before treatment, at response, and at either disease progression or sustained remission. The research as a whole found: Public clonotypes were rare and either shrank or stayed stable during treatment, and the rise in clonality at ibrutinib response reflected expansion of private clonotypes. Clonality rose at ibrutinib response, remained stable during sustained remission, and dropped back toward baseline at progression. Sampling times were not matched between patients in sustained remission and patients whose disease was progressing, and lymph node repertoires were not examined. Baseline clonality exceeded that of age-matched healthy donors and correlated strongly with circulating CD8+ T-cell counts.

Interpreted using the paper, the time point label stands for: progressive disease on ibrutinib. Roughly 2 micrograms of genomic DNA were extracted from cryopreserved PBMCs for TCR beta library preparation. Longitudinal blood samples from CLL patients on ibrutinib monotherapy were analyzed using high-throughput TCR beta sequencing. Patients were enrolled in a phase 2 open-label single-center ibrutinib monotherapy trial. A word on this clone: Its antigen remains unidentified. Base qualities were left out, and no much larger clone turns up one base away.

The CDR1 and CDR2 encoded by the germline V gene (reference sequence) are SEHNR and FQNEAQ. Measured from the cysteine to the phenylalanine, the CDR3 is 13 residues long. CDR3 DNA is the only sequence kept; it has 39 bases, read in frame from the first base. The junction shows trimming of 5 bases on V and 5 bases on J, plus 10 bases between the germline ends. The goal of deep resolution MiSeq sequencing was a depth between 1 in 1 million and 1 in 200,000 T cells, and coverage averaged 10x per clonotype. The immunoSEQ hsTCRB Kit was used to generate the TCR beta libraries. As for the authors' bioinformatics: Data were analyzed with ImmunoSEQ Data Assistant and ImmunoSEQ Analyzer, with V, D and J genes assigned per IMGT definitions. Clonality, which ranges from 0 to 1, was calculated as one minus the normalized Shannon entropy of productive rearrangement frequencies. Only overrepresented clonotypes making up at least 0.05% of the repertoire of each patient were included in the public clonotype analysis. Some 12 age-matched healthy donor repertoires from immuneACCESS served as clonality controls. TCRdb took this table from immuneACCESS and kept in-frame rearrangements with V and J called. Such tables lack part of the clones; where checked against another copy, unresolved V genes explain under half of the gap, and the rest is unexplained. V and J calls and clone size are given by that table; D and trimming were obtained from the DNA. A total of 20,000 to 30,000 clones appear in this sample, around 69% of them only once. Of the sample, just over 50% is held by the ten largest clones.

This specimen was PBMCs, taken at disease progression, from a patient treated with ibrutinib. The chain uses TRBV7-9 and TRBJ2-1; no D gene is confidently identified. The sequence derives from a human donor with chronic lymphocytic leukemia. The CDR3 loop reads CASSTHYDNEQFF. The nucleotide sequence is given as TGTGCCAGCAGCACCCACTATGACAATGAGCAGTTCTTC.